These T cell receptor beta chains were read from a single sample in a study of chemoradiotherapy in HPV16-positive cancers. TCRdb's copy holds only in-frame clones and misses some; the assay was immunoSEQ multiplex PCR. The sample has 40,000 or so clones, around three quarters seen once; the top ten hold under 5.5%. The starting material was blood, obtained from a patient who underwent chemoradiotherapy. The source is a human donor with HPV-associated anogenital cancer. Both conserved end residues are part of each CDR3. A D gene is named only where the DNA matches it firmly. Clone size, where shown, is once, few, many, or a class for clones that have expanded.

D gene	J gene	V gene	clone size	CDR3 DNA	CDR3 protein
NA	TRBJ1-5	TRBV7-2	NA	TGTGCCAGCAGTCCCATTCGGGGGAGCAATCAGCCCCAGCATTTT	CASSPIRGSNQPQHF
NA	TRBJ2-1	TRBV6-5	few	TGTGCCAGCAGTTACCGGGGGGCGGTTATTAGTGAGCAGTTCTTC	CASSYRGAVISEQFF
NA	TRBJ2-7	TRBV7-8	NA	TGTGCCAGCAGCTTAGCCGTCGTAGAAACGTCCTACGAGCAGTACTTC	CASSLAVVETSYEQYF
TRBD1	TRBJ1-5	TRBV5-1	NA	TGCGCCAGCAGTTCCGGGACAGGGCACCAGCCCCAGCATTTT	CASSSGTGHQPQHF
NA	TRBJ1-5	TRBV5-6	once	TGTGCCAGCAGCGTAATGTCGTCTAACCCCTTCAGCAATCAGCCCCAGCATTTT	CASSVMSSNPFSNQPQHF
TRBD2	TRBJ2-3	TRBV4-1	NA	TGCGCCAGCAGCCATCCCCGCGGGGGGGCTTACACGCAGTATTTT	CASSHPRGGAYTQYF
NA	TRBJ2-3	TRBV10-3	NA	TGTGCCATCAGTGATAAGGGCAGGGAATCCGCCGATACGCAGTATTTT	CAISDKGRESADTQYF
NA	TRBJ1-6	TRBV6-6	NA	TGTGCCAGCAGCTTGGACGGCGATAATTCACCCCTCCACTTT	CASSLDGDNSPLHF
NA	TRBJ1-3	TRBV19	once	TGTGCCAGTAGTATAACTGGTACTGGAAACACCATATATTTT	CASSITGTGNTIYF
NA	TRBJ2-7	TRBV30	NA	TGTGCCTGGAAAGTGGGGATCGGAAGGGGCTACGAGCAGTACTTC	CAWKVGIGRGYEQYF
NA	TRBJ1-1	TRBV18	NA	TGTGCCAGCTCAGGAGGGGGGGCGAGCACTGAAGCTTTCTTT	CASSGGGASTEAFF
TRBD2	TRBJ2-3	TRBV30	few	TGTGCCTGGAATAGCGGGGGGGGTGCGGATACGCAGTATTTT	CAWNSGGGADTQYF
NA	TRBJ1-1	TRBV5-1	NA	TGCGCCAGCACCCTCGGGAGGGGGAACACTGAAGCTTTCTTT	CASTLGRGNTEAFF
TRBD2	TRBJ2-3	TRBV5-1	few	TGCGCCAGCAGCGCTGAGCGGGGGGGCCTTAGGGATACGCAGTATTTT	CASSAERGGLRDTQYF
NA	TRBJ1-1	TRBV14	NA	TGTGCCACCGGTAGAACTGAAGCTTTCTTT	CATGRTEAFF
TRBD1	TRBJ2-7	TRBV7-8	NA	TGTGCCAGCAGCCAACGGGACAGGGGCTCCTACGAGCAGTACTTC	CASSQRDRGSYEQYF
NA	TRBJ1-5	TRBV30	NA	TGTGCCTGGAGTGATATAGCGGATAATCAGCCCCAGCATTTT	CAWSDIADNQPQHF
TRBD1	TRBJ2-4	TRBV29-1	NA	TGCAGCGTTGAAGATCCGGGACAGGGGTCCAAAAACATTCAGTACTTC	CSVEDPGQGSKNIQYF
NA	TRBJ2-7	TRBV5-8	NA	TGTGCCAGCAGCTTGCAGGGCTCCTACGAGCAGTACTTC	CASSLQGSYEQYF
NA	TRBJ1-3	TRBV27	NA	TGTGCCAGCAGTTTATTTTGGGCAGGATCGGAGTCTGGAAACACCATATATTTT	CASSLFWAGSESGNTIYF
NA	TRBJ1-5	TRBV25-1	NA	TGTGCCAGCAGTGTCAACAATCAGCCCCAGCATTTT	CASSVNNQPQHF
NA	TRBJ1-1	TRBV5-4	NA	TGTGCCAGCAGCTTGGGGGGGGCCATGAACACTGAAGCTTTCTTT	CASSLGGAMNTEAFF
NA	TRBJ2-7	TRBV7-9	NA	TGTGCCAGCAGCCTCATTGGCAGGGGAAAGGACGAGCAGTACTTC	CASSLIGRGKDEQYF
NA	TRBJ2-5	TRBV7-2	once	TGTGCCAGCAGCTTTCTCCCAGCCCTTCAGAGGGAGACCCAGTACTTC	CASSFLPALQRETQYF
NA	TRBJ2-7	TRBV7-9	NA	TGTGCCAGCAGCGCCTTAGCGGCAGGGGATTTATACGAGCAGTACTTC	CASSALAAGDLYEQYF
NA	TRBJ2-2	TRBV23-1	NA	TGCGCCAGCAGTCAGGGGGGGCCGGACACCGGGGAGCTGTTTTTT	CASSQGGPDTGELFF
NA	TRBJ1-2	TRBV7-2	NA	TGTGCCAGCAGCTTACTCTTGGATGGCTACACCTTC	CASSLLLDGYTF
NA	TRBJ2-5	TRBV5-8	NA	TGTGCCGGTTCTAGACAATTTTTGGAGACCCAGTACTTC	CAGSRQFLETQYF
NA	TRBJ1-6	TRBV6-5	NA	TGTGCCCGACTGGGGGCAAAATCCTATAATTCACCCCTCCACTTT	CARLGAKSYNSPLHF
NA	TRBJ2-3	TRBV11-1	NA	TGTGCCAGCAGCTTACGTGGAACAGTAACTAGCACAGATACGCAGTATTTT	CASSLRGTVTSTDTQYF
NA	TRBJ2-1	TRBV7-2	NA	TGTGCCAGCAGCTTATATGATTCAGGGGGGGGGCAGTTCTTC	CASSLYDSGGGQFF
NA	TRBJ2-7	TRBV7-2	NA	TGTGCCAGCAGCACCCGACTCGGCCCAGGGTACGAGCAGTACTTC	CASSTRLGPGYEQYF